The TCR beta chain under discussion was sequenced for a study of T cell clonotyping in hematopoietic cell transplantation. Study-wide findings and caveats: Recipient TCR diversity dropped after transplant; expanded clonotypes rose from day 30 to 180. Broader posttransplant TCR repertoire diversity was predicted by graft donor and pretransplant recipient Inverse Simpson Index values.

Remarks on this clone: Its antigen remains unknown.

TCRdb's table, derived via immunoSEQ multiplex PCR, lists solely in-frame clones and lacks some. The sample lists tens of thousands of clones, around 95% occurring once. The V end was cut by 0 bases, the J end by 4 bases, with 10 bases between. The germline V gene has CDR1 MNHNY and CDR2 SVGAGI (reference sequence). The CDR3 extends over 14 amino acids. This chain uses TRBV6-6 with TRBJ2-7, with D hard to call. The origin of this receptor is a woman aged 45-60 years in good health. Some clones in this sample may be carry-over from other donors' samples. Specimen: peripheral blood mononuclear cells. This chain's CDR3 is CASSYSNMDYEQYF. CDR3 coding DNA: TGTGCCAGCAGTTACTCGAATATGGATTACGAGCAGTACTTC.